The 30 T cell receptor beta chains reported below all come from one sample, sequenced in a study of blood T cell repertoires in COVID-19. Here immunoSEQ multiplex PCR was the method, and the copy in TCRdb shows in-frame clones only, minus some. The data hold about 88,000 clones, with more than 90% observed a single time. The sample taken for sequencing was peripheral blood. The receptor set was obtained from a man aged 55 to 70 with acute or convalescent COVID-19.

The V and J genes are TRBV4-3 and TRBJ1-1; 7 bases line up with TRBD1. The germline gives CDR1 LGHNA, CDR2 YSLEER. Trimming removed 1 base from V and 8 bases from J; junction bases left unmatched: 7. The CDR3 sequence is 14 residues long. CDR3 loop: CASSQGQGRYEAFF. Written as DNA, the CDR3 is TGCGCCAGCAGCCAAGGACAGGGAAGGTACGAAGCTTTCTTT.

The chain joins TRBV12-5 to TRBJ2-7, with D possibly being TRBD2 (5 bases). CDR1 and CDR2 from the germline V gene are LGHNT and FRNRAP. This CDR3 is built from 15 residues. Trimming took 4 bases from V and 2 from J, leaving 15 bases between them. The CDR3 region has the DNA TGTGCTAGTGGTTACTGGGGAGTTAACCCCTACGAGCAGTACTTC. Translating it yields CASGYWGVNPYEQYF.

The chain employs TRBV28 and TRBJ2-4, with 7 bases aligning to TRBD1. Per germline, CDR1 MDHEN and CDR2 SYDVKM. J gave up 6 bases and V 5 bases, and 4 bases lay outside the gene matches. This CDR3 is built from 13 residues. The CDR3 DNA follows: TGTGCCAGCAGTGGACAGGAGTTAAACATTCAGTACTTC. This gives the protein CASSGQELNIQYF.

The CDR3 is CASSYPPGAPGGAFF. In DNA, the CDR3 is TGTGCCAGCAGTTACCCTCCGGGCGCCCCGGGAGGAGCTTTCTTT. The V gene is TRBV6-2 or TRBV6-3, the J gene TRBJ1-1; D is unresolved. This CDR3 has 15 amino acids. Trimming took off 2 bases at V and 10 bases at J, with 20 bases between the two ends. CDR1 is MNHEY and CDR2 is SVGEGT in the germline V gene.

The chain is built from TRBV7-2 and TRBJ2-7; TRBD2 matches at 12 bases. Germline trimming cut 1 base from V and 3 bases from J; bases unmatched to any gene: 1. This CDR3 has 15 residues. Germline lookup yields CDR1 SGHTA and CDR2 FQGNSA. In DNA, the CDR3 is TGTGCCAGCAGCTTAGTGACTAGCGGGAGCTACGAGCAGTACTTC. Translation gives CASSLVTSGSYEQYF.

This chain connects TRBV28 to TRBJ2-3, with a tentative D call TRBD1 (5 bases). Germline assignment: CDR1 MDHEN and CDR2 SYDVKM. Deletions cut 7 bases from V and 3 bases from J, with 14 bases between. The CDR3 has 14 amino acids. CDR3 DNA sequence: TGTGCCAGCACCTCCCACTCAGGGACAGATACGCAGTATTTT. Translation: CASTSHSGTDTQYF.

On this clone: At one boundary the junction diverges from the germline segment, which might be a read error. This chain joins TRBV7-7 and TRBJ2-1; a possible D gene is TRBD2 (5 bases). There are 13 residues in the CDR3. Germline V CDR1 and CDR2: SSHAT, FNYEAQ (reference sequence). CDR3 DNA sequence: TGTGCTAGCAGCTTAGACTACACTAATGAGCAGTTCTTC. Its translation is CASSLDYTNEQFF.

This clone was detected once. V and J are TRBV4-3 and TRBJ2-1, with TRBD1 matching 9 bases. The CDR3 covers 15 residues. CDR1 and CDR2 (germline): LGHNA, YSLEER. Trimming cost V 1 base and J 4 bases; bases outside gene matches: 2. CDR3 nucleotide sequence: TGCGCCAGCAGCCAAGGGACAGGGGTGTACAATGAGCAGTTCTTC. Translating gives CASSQGTGVYNEQFF.

The chain uses TRBV28 and TRBJ1-4; no definite D call. The CDR3 totals 14 residues. With 3 bases removed from V and 3 bases from J, the gap between germline ends came to 8 bases. Germline assignment: CDR1 MDHEN and CDR2 SYDVKM. CDR3 DNA sequence: TGTGCCAGCAGTTTTGTACAAGCTAATGAAAAACTGTTTTTT. This sequence encodes CASSFVQANEKLFF.

The chain carries TRBV20-1 and TRBJ1-1, with TRBD1 matching 8 bases. CDR1 and CDR2 from the germline V gene are DFQATT and SNEGSKA (reference sequence). V dropped 3 bases and J dropped 0; count of bases not matched to a gene: 3. CDR3 length: 14 residues. DNA for the CDR3: TGCAGTGCTAGTCAGGGGGCGTTGAACACTGAAGCTTTCTTT. As protein: CSASQGALNTEAFF.

The chain uses TRBV7-6 and TRBJ1-5, with 8 positions matching TRBD1. This CDR3 has 18 amino acids. Germline V CDR1 and CDR2: SGHVS, FNYEAQ. After removal of 1 base from V and 0 bases from J, the junction contained 8 bases not matched to a gene. DNA for the CDR3: TGTGCCAGCAGCTTAGATGACAGGGGCGACAATAGCAATCAGCCCCAGCATTTT. It codes for CASSLDDRGDNSNQPQHF. Together with reference TRBV7-6 and TRBJ1-5, the CDR3 gives the full variable domain: GAGVSQSPRYKVTKRGQDVALRCDPISGHVSLYWYRQALGQGPEFLTYFNYEAQQDKSGLPNDRFSAERPEGSISTLTIQRTEQRDSAMYRCASSLDDRGDNSNQPQHFGDGTRLSIL.

This chain connects TRBV10-3 to TRBJ2-3, with a weak D call TRBD1 (6 bases). Germline CDR1 reads ENHRY; CDR2 reads SYGVKD. Trimming removed 8 bases at V and 4 bases at J, with 19 bases between. The CDR3 loop spans 15 amino acids. CDR3 protein: CAIGGTGSIADTQYF. In DNA, the CDR3 is TGTGCCATCGGGGGCACAGGGAGTATAGCAGATACGCAGTATTTT.

The CDR3 DNA sequence: TGCGCCAGCAGCTTGGGCCTAGCAGCAATCTACGAGCAGTACTTC. The encoded protein is CASSLGLAAIYEQYF. This chain uses TRBV5-1 with TRBJ2-7; tentatively, D is TRBD2 (5 bases). The germline V gene has CDR1 SGHRS and CDR2 YFSETQ. Trimming left V 0 bases short and J 3 bases short, with 13 bases between. The CDR3 spans 15 residues. The entire variable domain, with the rest obtained from reference TRBV5-1 and TRBJ2-7, is as follows: KAGVTQTPRYLIKTRGQQVTLSCSPISGHRSVSWYQQTPGQGLQFLFEYFSETQRNKGNFPGRFSGRQFSNSRSEMNVSTLELGDSALYLCASSLGLAAIYEQYFGPGTRLTVT.

This clone has only one observation. V is TRBV5-4 and J is TRBJ2-1; 9 positions match TRBD1. CDR3 size: 17 residues. Per germline, CDR1 SGHNT and CDR2 YYREEE (reference sequence). V was pared by 3 bases and J by 2 bases, with 9 bases of the junction left unmatched. The CDR3 loop reads CASSWGQGMNPYNEQFF. The CDR3 DNA follows: TGTGCCAGCAGCTGGGGACAGGGAATGAATCCCTACAATGAGCAGTTCTTC.

The chain recombines TRBV27 with TRBJ2-7; 8 nucleotides match TRBD2. Germline loops: CDR1 MNHEY, CDR2 SMNVEV (reference sequence). V shed 5 bases and J 0 bases; nucleotides not matched to a gene: 6. The CDR3 totals 15 residues. The CDR3 coding sequence is TGTGCCAGCAGTATTTATAGCGGGACCTCCTACGAGCAGTACTTC. Its protein is CASSIYSGTSYEQYF.

The genes are TRBV9 and TRBJ2-5; 8 bases map to TRBD2. CDR1 is SGDLS and CDR2 is YYNGEE in the germline V gene. This CDR3 is built from 14 residues. V was pared by 4 bases and J by 5 bases, with 7 bases of the junction left unmatched. CDR3 protein: CASSPREGGETQYF. For the CDR3, the DNA is TGTGCCAGCAGCCCCCGGGAGGGAGGGGAGACCCAGTACTTC.

This chain links TRBV7-2 with TRBJ2-3; 10 nucleotides line up with TRBD2. The V gene's germline CDR1 is SGHTA and CDR2 FQGNSA. J was trimmed by 4 bases and V by 8 bases; bases with no gene match: 9. The CDR3 extends over 15 amino acids. CDR3 loop: CASGGLAALADTQYF. For the CDR3, the DNA is TGTGCCAGCGGTGGACTAGCGGCCCTGGCAGATACGCAGTATTTT.

The chain couples TRBV7-3 to TRBJ2-1; 8 bases match TRBD2. Unmatched junction bases numbered 14, after V lost 10 bases and J lost 6 bases. CDR3 length equals 15 residues. In germline, CDR1 is SGHTA, CDR2 FQGTGA. The CDR3 reads CATSSSGGGTNEQFF. The CDR3 nucleotides read TGTGCCACCTCCTCCTCGGGCGGGGGGACCAATGAGCAGTTCTTC.

This clone was seen a single time. The V call is TRBV28, the J call TRBJ2-7, with no clear D. The CDR3 loop spans 17 amino acids. Germline values: CDR1 MDHEN, CDR2 SYDVKM. Trimming cost V 2 bases and J 0 bases, with 17 bases left between them. CDR3 loop: CASSLNLVRVPSYEQYF. The CDR3, as DNA: TGTGCCAGCAGTTTAAACCTTGTTCGGGTCCCCTCCTACGAGCAGTACTTC.

This clone was seen just once. CDR3 nucleotide sequence: TGTGCCAGCAAGAGATTCGAGGTTGGAAACACCATATATTTT. The encoded protein is CASKRFEVGNTIYF. This chain uses TRBV28 with TRBJ1-3; D is undetermined. Trimming left V 7 bases short and J 3 bases short, with 13 bases between. This CDR3 is built from 14 residues. CDR1 and CDR2 from the germline V gene are MDHEN and SYDVKM.

This clone was picked up a small number of times. J is TRBJ2-7 and V is TRBV20-1; tentatively, D is TRBD1 (6 bases). The germline gives CDR1 DFQATT, CDR2 SNEGSKA (reference sequence). Trimming took 4 bases from V and 4 from J, leaving 17 bases between them. The CDR3 has 14 amino acids. The CDR3: CSAIDPGRGYEQYF. CDR3 DNA: TGCAGTGCTATTGACCCCGGCAGGGGTTACGAGCAGTACTTC.

The V gene is TRBV9, the J gene TRBJ1-2; 7 bases line up with TRBD1. There are 13 residues in the CDR3. The junction had 4 bases not matched to a gene; V was cut back by 0 bases and J by 8 bases. Germline CDR1 SGDLS, CDR2 YYNGEE. The DNA of the CDR3 is TGTGCCAGCAGCGTAGACAGGGGCGGGGGCTACACCTTC. Protein product: CASSVDRGGGYTF.

The chain employs TRBV5-1 and TRBJ2-1; 8 positions match TRBD2. The V gene end was trimmed by 0 bases and the J gene end by 5 bases; junction bases not matched to a gene: 7. Germline assignment: CDR1 SGHRS and CDR2 YFSETQ. CDR3 length: 16 residues. In nucleotides, the CDR3 is TGCGCCAGCAGCTTGGGCGCGGGGGGTGGGAACAATGAGCAGTTCTTC. It is translated as CASSLGAGGGNNEQFF. Drawing the rest from reference TRBV5-1 and TRBJ2-1, the complete variable domain is KAGVTQTPRYLIKTRGQQVTLSCSPISGHRSVSWYQQTPGQGLQFLFEYFSETQRNKGNFPGRFSGRQFSNSRSEMNVSTLELGDSALYLCASSLGAGGGNNEQFFGPGTRLTVL.

J is TRBJ1-1 and V is TRBV10-3; the D is unclear. CDR1 and CDR2 from the germline V gene are ENHRY and SYGVKD. The V and J ends lost 7 bases and 8 bases respectively, with 17 bases between them. CDR3 length: 13 amino acids. This CDR3 reads CAIKRFSEAEAFF. Here the CDR3 DNA reads TGTGCCATCAAAAGATTTTCGGAGGCAGAAGCTTTCTTT.

The table lists this clone with a count of one. The chain carries TRBV5-8 and TRBJ2-3; D remains ambiguous. CDR3 length: 15 amino acids. CDR1 is SGHTS, CDR2 YDEGEE, per germline. With 0 bases removed from V and 0 bases from J, the gap between germline ends came to 8 bases. CDR3 bases: TGTGCCAGCAGCTTGGGAGGCGGAAGCACAGATACGCAGTATTTT. As protein: CASSLGGGSTDTQYF.

V gene TRBV7-2 combines with J gene TRBJ1-1; D gene unclear. This CDR3 has 13 residues. The V end lost 5 bases, the J end lost 3 bases, and 10 bases lay between the germline ends. In germline, CDR1 is SGHTA, CDR2 FQGNSA. For the CDR3, the DNA is TGTGCCAGCAGCCCAGGCTTGGACACTGAAGCTTTCTTT. Amino acid sequence: CASSPGLDTEAFF.

Only a few counts were recorded for this clone. This chain joins TRBV14 and TRBJ2-7; 9 bases line up with TRBD2. V trimming: 8 bases; J trimming: 0 bases; junction bases outside the gene matches: 5. Germline loops: CDR1 SGHDN, CDR2 FVKESK. The CDR3 sequence is 14 residues long. The CDR3 spells CASQAGGLSYEQYF. The CDR3 DNA follows: TGTGCCAGCCAAGCGGGAGGCCTCTCCTACGAGCAGTACTTC.

This rearrangement joins TRBV27 to TRBJ1-1; 12 positions agree with TRBD1. CDR1 is MNHEY, CDR2 SMNVEV, per germline (reference sequence). Trimming at V came to 6 bases and at J to 5 bases, leaving 13 bases not matched to a gene. The CDR3 sequence is 17 residues long. DNA of the CDR3: TGTGCCAGCAGAAGCCCGGGACAGGGGGCGCGTGGGACTGAAGCTTTCTTT. This sequence encodes CASRSPGQGARGTEAFF.

This clone is a singleton in its sample. The gene calls are TRBV27 and TRBJ2-1; 12 bases map to TRBD1. V shed 5 bases and J 4 bases; nucleotides not matched to a gene: 21. Germline CDR1 and CDR2: MNHEY and SMNVEV (reference sequence). This CDR3 is built from 21 residues. CDR3 amino acids: CASSPGQGAYGRLAGYNEQFF. The CDR3 coding sequence is TGTGCCAGCAGTCCGGGACAGGGGGCGTATGGGCGCCTAGCGGGGTACAATGAGCAGTTCTTC.

The V gene is TRBV9, the J gene TRBJ2-7; tentatively, D is TRBD2 (6 bases). CDR1 is SGDLS, CDR2 YYNGEE, per germline. The CDR3 totals 15 residues. Trimming removed 4 bases at V and 2 bases at J, with 16 bases between. CDR3: CASSPGGGAAYEQYF. For the CDR3, the DNA is TGTGCCAGCAGCCCCGGAGGCGGGGCGGCCTACGAGCAGTACTTC. Using reference TRBV9 and TRBJ2-7 for the parts outside the CDR3, the full variable domain is DSGVTQTPKHLITATGQRVTLRCSPRSGDLSVYWYQQSLDQGLQFLIQYYNGEERAKGNILERFSAQQFPDLHSELNLSSLELGDSALYFCASSPGGGAAYEQYFGPGTRLTVT.